This T cell receptor (beta chain) was captured in a study of tumor and adjacent non-tumor tissue in lung cancer. Study information: The patients, around 10 men and about 5 women, were about 30 to 85 with stage I to III disease.

RNA was extracted from bulk tissue without any cell sorting. The normal lung tissue was taken more than 3 cm from the tumor edge. This clonotype was recorded a few times. The antigen remains undetermined. The library came from three nested PCR rounds adapted from ARM-PCR protocols. TCRdb re-derived calls from the multiplex PCR reads in MiXCR, one entry per CDR3 protein. The sample includes tens of thousands of distinct CDR3 sequences, around 62% of them seen just once. The V end lost 6 bases, the J end lost 4 bases, and 13 bases lay between the germline ends. CDR1 MNHEY and CDR2 SVGEGT come from the germline V gene. The CDR3 spans 14 residues. Findings and limits, study-wide: In normal lung, the top 100 clones were significantly more dominant than in tumor. Significantly higher TCR diversity was found in tumor than normal lung. Higher tumor TCR diversity was associated with shorter survival.

The source is a middle-aged woman with non-small cell lung cancer. This chain uses TRBV6-2 or TRBV6-3 with TRBJ1-5, with D hard to call. Sequenced input: distant non-tumor lung tissue. This chain's CDR3 is CASSRRADNQPQHF. In nucleotides, the CDR3 is TGTGCCAGCAGCCGCCGGGCAGATAATCAGCCCCAGCATTTT.